The next 10 T cell receptor beta chains were all read from a single sample in a study of control samples from healthy donors and cancer patients. Some clones are missing from TCRdb's copy, which holds only in-frame ones; the method was immunoSEQ multiplex PCR. The table shows about 130,000 clones, with about 92% occurring only once. Sequencing used PBMCs. Receptors originate from a man between 50 and 59 years old with head and neck cancer.

The V call is TRBV6-6, the J call TRBJ1-2; 8 positions match TRBD1. V was pared by 6 bases and J by 8 bases, with 14 bases of the junction left unmatched. This CDR3 region has 15 residues. The germline gives CDR1 MNHNY, CDR2 SVGAGI (reference sequence). This chain's CDR3 is CASREKDRVSLGYTF. For the CDR3, the DNA is TGTGCCAGCAGGGAAAAGGACAGGGTGAGCTTGGGCTACACCTTC.

The chain uses TRBV19 and TRBJ1-1, with D possibly being TRBD1 (6 bases). Deletions cut 5 bases from V and 2 bases from J, with 9 bases between. CDR1 and CDR2 from the germline V gene are LNHDA and SQIVND (reference sequence). The length of the CDR3 is 13 residues. The CDR3 bases are TGTGCCAGTAGTCCGACAGGCAACACTGAAGCTTTCTTT. This sequence encodes CASSPTGNTEAFF.

CDR3 region: CASRAAADTQYF. As DNA, the CDR3 is TGTGCCAGCAGGGCGGCAGCAGATACGCAGTATTTT. This chain joins TRBV7-9 and TRBJ2-3; no firm D call. This CDR3 region has 12 residues. The V end was cut by 6 bases, the J end by 4 bases, with 8 bases between. CDR1 and CDR2 (germline): SEHNR, FQNEAQ (reference sequence).

This sequence joins TRBV5-4 and TRBJ2-2, with D possibly TRBD2 on 6 matching bases. Per germline, CDR1 SGHNT and CDR2 YYREEE (reference sequence). The CDR3 spans 16 residues. Trimming removed 2 bases from V and 6 bases from J, with 17 bases in between. In DNA form, the CDR3 reads TGTGCCAGCAGCTTCGGGCCCCCAGGAGGGGCCGGGGAGCTGTTTTTT. As protein: CASSFGPPGGAGELFF.

The rearrangement links TRBV4-3 to TRBJ1-2; TRBD1 might be the D (6 bases). Germline-derived CDR1 and CDR2 are LGHNA and YSLEER. V was pared by 4 bases and J by 8 bases, with 20 bases between. The CDR3 has 15 residues. The CDR3 coding sequence is TGCGCCAGCAGCCGCGGCGGATCCGAGGGGGACGGCTACACCTTC. Translating gives CASSRGGSEGDGYTF.

This chain links TRBV7-2 with TRBJ2-6; D is unresolved. CDR1 SGHTA and CDR2 FQGNSA come from the germline V gene. The CDR3 covers 15 residues. Deletions cut 3 bases from V and 1 base from J, with 7 bases between. The CDR3 loop is CASSFRVSGANVLTF. The CDR3 DNA reads as TGTGCCAGCAGCTTCCGTGTATCTGGGGCCAACGTCCTGACTTTC.

This chain links TRBV21-1 with TRBJ2-2; the table's D call of TRBD2 was not tested on the DNA. TRBV21-1 is a pseudogene segment. The CDR3 extends over 19 amino acids. The CDR3 is CASSRKESLASGGFGELFF. The CDR3 DNA is TGTGCCAGCAGCAGGAAGGAGAGTCTAGCGTCGGGGGGCTTCGGGGAGCTGTTTTTT.

The CDR3: CSARQVYEQYF. The DNA for the CDR3 is TGCAGTGCTCGGCAAGTCTACGAGCAGTACTTC. This chain links TRBV20-1 with TRBJ2-7, with D hard to call. The germline V gene has CDR1 DFQATT and CDR2 SNEGSKA (reference sequence). CDR3 size: 11 residues. Trimming cost V 5 bases and J 3 bases, with 8 bases left between them.

This clone was detected once. V and J are TRBV7-3 and TRBJ2-3, with D tentatively TRBD1 or TRBD2 (6 bases each). Germline values: CDR1 SGHTA, CDR2 FQGTGA. The CDR3 runs to 12 residues. V was shortened by 6 bases and J by 5 bases, with 9 bases between the two germline ends. CDR3 sequence reads: CASRGGGDTQYF. The CDR3 DNA follows: TGTGCCAGCAGGGGGGGCGGAGATACGCAGTATTTT. Based on the CDR3 plus reference TRBV7-3 and TRBJ2-3, the full variable domain is GAGVSQTPSNKVTEKGKYVELRCDPISGHTALYWYRQSLGQGPEFLIYFQGTGAADDSGLPNDRFFAVRPEGSVSTLKIQRTERGDSAVYLCASRGGGDTQYFGPGTRLTVL.

The DNA for the CDR3 is TGTGCCAGCAGCTTGGCAGGGGTGACTGAAGCTTTCTTT. Its protein is CASSLAGVTEAFF. This chain links TRBV5-5 with TRBJ1-1, with D possibly TRBD1 on 6 matching bases. This CDR3 spans 13 amino acids. CDR1 and CDR2 (germline): SGHKS, YYEKEE (reference sequence). The ends were cut back, 0 bases at V and 5 bases at J, with 8 bases in the middle.